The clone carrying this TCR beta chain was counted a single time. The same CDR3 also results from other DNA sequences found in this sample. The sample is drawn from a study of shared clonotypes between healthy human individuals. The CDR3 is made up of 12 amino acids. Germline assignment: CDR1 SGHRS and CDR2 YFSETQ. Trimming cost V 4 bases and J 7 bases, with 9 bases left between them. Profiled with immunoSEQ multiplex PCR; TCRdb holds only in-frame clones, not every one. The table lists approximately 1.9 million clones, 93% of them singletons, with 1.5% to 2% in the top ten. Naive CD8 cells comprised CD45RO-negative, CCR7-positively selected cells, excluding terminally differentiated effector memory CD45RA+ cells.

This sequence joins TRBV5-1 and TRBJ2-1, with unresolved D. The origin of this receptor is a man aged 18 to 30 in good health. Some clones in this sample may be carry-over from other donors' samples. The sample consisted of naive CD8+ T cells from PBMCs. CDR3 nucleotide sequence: TGCGCCAGCAGCCTGACGGAAAATGAGCAGTTCTTC. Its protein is CASSLTENEQFF. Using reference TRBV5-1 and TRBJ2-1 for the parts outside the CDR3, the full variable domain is KAGVTQTPRYLIKTRGQQVTLSCSPISGHRSVSWYQQTPGQGLQFLFEYFSETQRNKGNFPGRFSGRQFSNSRSEMNVSTLELGDSALYLCASSLTENEQFFGPGTRLTVL.